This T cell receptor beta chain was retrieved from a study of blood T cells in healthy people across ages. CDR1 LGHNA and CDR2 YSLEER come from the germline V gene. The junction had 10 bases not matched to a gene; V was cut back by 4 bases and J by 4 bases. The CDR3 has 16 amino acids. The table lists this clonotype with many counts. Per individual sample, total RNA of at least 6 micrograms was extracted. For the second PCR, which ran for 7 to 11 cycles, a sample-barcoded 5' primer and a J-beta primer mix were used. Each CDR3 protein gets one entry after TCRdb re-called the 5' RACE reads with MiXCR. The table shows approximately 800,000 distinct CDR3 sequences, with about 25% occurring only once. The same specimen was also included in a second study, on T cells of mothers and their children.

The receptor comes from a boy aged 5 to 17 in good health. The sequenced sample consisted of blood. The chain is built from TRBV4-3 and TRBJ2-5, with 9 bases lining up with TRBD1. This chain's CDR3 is CASSRSSGTGSETQYF. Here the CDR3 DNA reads TGCGCCAGCAGCCGCAGCTCCGGGACAGGGTCAGAGACCCAGTACTTC.